This T cell receptor beta chain was sequenced during a study of blood T cell repertoires in COVID-19. In the study overall: Spain, Italy and the United States supplied samples that represented acute and convalescent COVID-19.

Source study methods: By means of reference gene primer amplification, nucleated cell counts were estimated. Data came from immunoSEQ multiplex PCR; TCRdb stores just in-frame clones and leaves some out. That table furnishes V, J and clone size, whereas the DNA furnished D and trimming. The sample has about 310,000 clones, over 75% seen once; the top ten hold 1%. The clonotype was recovered from a man aged 50-60 years with active or convalescent COVID-19. The sequenced sample consisted of peripheral blood.

As DNA, the CDR3 is TGTGCCAGCAGCCGAGACTATGGCTACACCTTC. As protein: CASSRDYGYTF. The chain has TRBV7-2 and TRBJ1-2; the D is unclear. The CDR3 loop spans 11 amino acids. Trimming removed 5 bases from V and 3 bases from J, with 4 bases in between. Germline-derived CDR1 and CDR2 are SGHTA and FQGNSA.